This entry lists 17 T cell receptor beta chains sequenced from one sample in a study of T cell clonotyping in hematopoietic cell transplantation. Clones were sequenced by immunoSEQ multiplex PCR, and TCRdb holds only the in-frame ones, with some missing. The sample carries about 18,000 clones, 86% recorded once. Noted time point: recipient sample about 28 days before transplant, after cytoreduction. Sequenced material: peripheral blood mononuclear cells, taken before stem cell transplant. Every receptor here comes from a man in his fifties or sixties with acute myeloid leukemia. Some clones in this sample may be carry-over from other donors' samples.

The chain links TRBV27 to TRBJ2-1, with D possibly being TRBD1 (6 bases). V was pared by 1 base and J by 8 bases, with 18 bases between. The germline gives CDR1 MNHEY, CDR2 SMNVEV (reference sequence). The CDR3 is made up of 16 amino acids. DNA of the CDR3: TGTGCCAGCAGTTTATACCTCTCTACACAGGGTGATGAGCAGTTCTTC. This sequence encodes CASSLYLSTQGDEQFF.

This chain connects TRBV7-2 to TRBJ2-1; no clear D. CDR1 SGHTA and CDR2 FQGNSA come from the germline V gene. CDR3 size: 11 residues. V was clipped by 5 bases and J by 9 bases, with 8 bases between them. CDR3 sequence (DNA): TGTGCCAGCAGCGCACACGGTGAGCAGTTCTTC. It specifies CASSAHGEQFF. The entire variable domain, with the rest obtained from reference TRBV7-2 and TRBJ2-1, is as follows: GAGVSQSPSNKVTEKGKDVELRCDPISGHTALYWYRQSLGQGLEFLIYFQGNSAPDKSGLPSDRFSAERTGGSVSTLTIQRTQQEDSAVYLCASSAHGEQFFGPGTRLTVL.

V gene TRBV10-3 combines with J gene TRBJ2-5; 7 bases align to TRBD1. The CDR3 has 13 amino acids. Unmatched junction bases numbered 4, after V lost 7 bases and J lost 2 bases. The V gene's germline CDR1 is ENHRY and CDR2 SYGVKD. The CDR3 DNA is TGTGCCATCAATGAACAGGGGCAAGAGACCCAGTACTTC. Amino acid sequence: CAINEQGQETQYF.

This rearrangement joins TRBV4-1 to TRBJ1-1; TRBD1 matches at 9 bases. The trim removed 6 bases at V and 5 bases at J, leaving 7 bases unmatched. The germline V gene encodes CDR1 MGHRA and CDR2 YSYEKL. This CDR3 is built from 14 residues. The CDR3 region has the DNA TGCGCCAGCAGATCACAGGGGGCGCGTACTGAAGCTTTCTTT. Protein product: CASRSQGARTEAFF.

The V and J genes are TRBV9 and TRBJ2-3, with D uncertain. V was pared by 1 base and J by 6 bases, with 3 bases between. This CDR3 is built from 11 residues. Germline V gene lookup returns CDR1 SGDLS and CDR2 YYNGEE. CDR3: CASSVRDTQYF. The CDR3 DNA follows: TGTGCCAGCAGCGTAAGGGATACGCAGTATTTT.

In the case of this clone: Other DNA sequences from this sample encode an identical CDR3 as well. V gene TRBV11-2 combines with J gene TRBJ1-1; tentatively, D is TRBD1 (6 bases). Germline V gene data show CDR1 as SGHAT and CDR2 as FQNNGV. The V end was cut by 6 bases, the J end by 2 bases, with 10 bases between. This CDR3 comprises 13 residues. This CDR3 is CASSSQGNTEAFF. CDR3 coding DNA: TGTGCCAGCAGTTCACAGGGTAACACTGAAGCTTTCTTT.

The chain links TRBV15 to TRBJ1-1; D gene ambiguous. The CDR3 spans 15 residues. Trimming removed 0 bases from V and 4 bases from J, with 12 bases in between. Per germline, CDR1 LNHNV and CDR2 YYDKDF (reference sequence). The CDR3 DNA reads TGTGCCACCAGCAGAGATCCCAAGGCAGGCACTGAAGCTTTCTTT. Translated: CATSRDPKAGTEAFF. The entire variable domain, with the rest obtained from reference TRBV15 and TRBJ1-1, is as follows: DAMVIQNPRYQVTQFGKPVTLSCSQTLNHNVMYWYQQKSSQAPKLLFHYYDKDFNNEADTPDNFQSRRPNTSFCFLDIRSPGLGDTAMYLCATSRDPKAGTEAFFGQGTRLTVV.

The chain is built from TRBV29-1 and TRBJ2-2; D assignment may be TRBD1 or TRBD2 (6 bases each). CDR3 length: 14 amino acids. Trimming removed 4 bases from V and 5 bases from J, with 14 bases in between. Germline CDR1 is SQVTM and CDR2 is ANQGSEA. CDR3 sequence reads: CSVGGAGRTGELFF. CDR3 in DNA: TGCAGCGTTGGGGGGGCAGGGAGGACCGGGGAGCTGTTTTTT.

This CDR3 reads CASRTGTGINEQFF. The CDR3 DNA reads as TGTGCCAGCAGGACCGGGACAGGGATCAATGAGCAGTTCTTC. V gene TRBV6-1 combines with J gene TRBJ2-1, with TRBD1 matching 9 bases. The ends lost 6 bases at V and 6 bases at J; junction bases unmatched: 6. The CDR3 length is 14 residues. The germline V gene has CDR1 MNHNS and CDR2 SASEGT.

The chain links TRBV7-2 to TRBJ1-6, with D perhaps matching TRBD1 (5 bases). V lost 9 bases, J lost 7 bases, and 25 bases lay in between. The CDR3 loop spans 17 amino acids. Germline CDR1 reads SGHTA; CDR2 reads FQGNSA. Written as DNA, the CDR3 is TGTGCCAGTACGCCGGTGGGGCGAGGGGCTGGAAATTCACCCCTCCACTTT. This sequence encodes CASTPVGRGAGNSPLHF. Complete variable domain (other parts from reference TRBV7-2 and TRBJ1-6): GAGVSQSPSNKVTEKGKDVELRCDPISGHTALYWYRQSLGQGLEFLIYFQGNSAPDKSGLPSDRFSAERTGGSVSTLTIQRTQQEDSAVYLCASTPVGRGAGNSPLHFGNGTRLTVT.

The V and J genes are TRBV7-2 and TRBJ2-5; 9 bases align to TRBD1. With V trimmed by 0 bases and J by 2 bases, 1 base remained unmatched. The CDR3 runs 15 residues. The V gene's germline CDR1 is SGHTA and CDR2 FQGNSA. CDR3 sequence (DNA): TGTGCCAGCAGCTTAGCCGGACAGGGGCAAGAGACCCAGTACTTC. Translated, it gives CASSLAGQGQETQYF.

The CDR3 nucleotides are TGTGCCAGCAGCTTAGACAGGGAACGCGAGCAGTACTTC. Its protein product is CASSLDREREQYF. V gene TRBV11-2 combines with J gene TRBJ2-7; perhaps TRBD1 as D (5 bases). V lost 0 bases and J 6 bases, leaving 9 bases between the germline ends. The CDR3 spans 13 residues. Germline V lookup: CDR1 SGHAT, CDR2 FQNNGV.

The chain recombines TRBV19 with TRBJ1-2, with TRBD1 as a possible D gene (5 bases). The CDR3 sequence is 14 residues long. Germline values: CDR1 LNHDA, CDR2 SQIVND (reference sequence). V lost 3 bases and J lost 7, with 15 bases in between. The CDR3 protein is CASSIVSGKAGYTF. In DNA form, the CDR3 reads TGTGCCAGTAGTATTGTGTCAGGGAAGGCTGGCTACACCTTC. Based on the CDR3 plus reference TRBV19 and TRBJ1-2, the full variable domain is DGGITQSPKYLFRKEGQNVTLSCEQNLNHDAMYWYRQDPGQGLRLIYYSQIVNDFQKGDIAEGYSVSREKKESFPLTVTSAQKNPTAFYLCASSIVSGKAGYTFGSGTRLTVV.

The genes are TRBV5-6 and TRBJ1-2; TRBD1 is a possible D gene (5 bases). Deletions cut 0 bases from V and 8 bases from J, with 14 bases between. Germline CDR1 and CDR2: SGHDT and YYEEEE. This CDR3 is 14 amino acids long. DNA for the CDR3: TGTGCCAGCAGCTTGGATTACGGGACCGGCGGCTACACCTTC. Translated: CASSLDYGTGGYTF.

The J gene is TRBJ2-1, the V gene TRBV6-5; tentatively, D is TRBD2 (7 bases). Germline loops: CDR1 MNHEY, CDR2 SVGAGI. This CDR3 comprises 15 residues. Trimming cost V 5 bases and J 7 bases, with 18 bases left between them. The CDR3 sequence is CASSVRGGAINEQFF. As DNA, the CDR3 is TGTGCCAGCAGTGTAAGGGGGGGCGCAATAAATGAGCAGTTCTTC.

V gene TRBV19 combines with J gene TRBJ2-2; D is unclear. The germline gives CDR1 LNHDA, CDR2 SQIVND (reference sequence). V was clipped by 4 bases and J by 4 bases, with 13 bases between them. The CDR3 totals 15 residues. The CDR3 DNA reads as TGTGCCAGTAGTAGTACAATCGGGCCCACCGGGGAGCTGTTTTTT. Protein: CASSSTIGPTGELFF.

The V and J genes are TRBV20-1 and TRBJ2-1, with a possible D match to TRBD1 (6 bases). The germline CDR1 and CDR2 sequences are DFQATT and SNEGSKA (reference sequence). This CDR3 has 11 amino acids. V lost 4 bases, J lost 8 bases, and 9 bases lay in between. CDR3 DNA sequence: TGCAGTGCTAAACAGGGCTATGAGCAGTTCTTC. Its protein is CSAKQGYEQFF.